These T cell receptor beta chains were read from a single sample in a study of T cell changes during pregnancy in multiple sclerosis. Profiling relied on immunoSEQ multiplex PCR, and the TCRdb table lists in-frame clones only, not all of them. The table lists 40,000 to 60,000 clones, around 94% of them singletons, with roughly 0.32% in the top ten. The input for sequencing was CD4+ T cells from peripheral blood mononuclear cells, taken in the third trimester of pregnancy. These receptor sequences come from a female donor with multiple sclerosis, enrolled in a pregnancy study. Both conserved end residues are part of each CDR3. The D gene is left open where the match is weak. Only part of the rows carry a size: once, few, many, or a class if the clone is expanded.

>TRBJ2-3|-|TRBV10-3|-|14
TGTGCCATCAGTGAGTCGGAGGGCACAGATACGCAGTATTTT
CAISESEGTDTQYF
>TRBJ1-5|-|TRBV19|TRBD1|13
TGTGCCAGTAGACCACAGGGGGGTCAGCCCCAGCATTTT
CASRPQGGQPQHF
>TRBJ2-2|-|TRBV11-3|TRBD1|17
TGTGCCAGCAGCTTAGATGGGTCAGGGGGCGGCACCGGGGAGCTGTTTTTT
CASSLDGSGGGTGELFF
>TRBJ2-7|-|TRBV7-8|TRBD1|13
TGTGCCAGCAGCTTCGACAGGGACCACGAGCAGTACTTC
CASSFDRDHEQYF
>TRBJ2-1|-|TRBV19|TRBD1|15
TGTGCCAGCAACGAACATCGGGACAGCTACAATGAGCAGTTCTTC
CASNEHRDSYNEQFF
>TRBJ2-5|-|TRBV28|-|12
TGTGCCAGCAGTTTACAGCGAGAGACCCAGTACTTC
CASSLQRETQYF
>TRBJ2-1|-|TRBV29-1|-|13
TGCAGCGTCGCGCCTGGGCCCTACAATGAGCAGTTCTTC
CSVAPGPYNEQFF
>TRBJ1-4|-|TRBV7-2|TRBD1|16
TGTGCCAGCAGAGAGGACAGGGGCGGGGTGTTTGAAAAACTGTTTTTT
CASREDRGGVFEKLFF
>TRBJ1-1|-|TRBV5-4|TRBD1|15
TGTGCCAGCAGCCGGATCGACAGGGCCAACACTGAAGCTTTCTTT
CASSRIDRANTEAFF
>TRBJ1-2|-|TRBV7-8|TRBD1|13
TGTGCCAGCAGCGCGACAGGGGTCTATGGCTACACCTTC
CASSATGVYGYTF
>TRBJ1-1|-|TRBV2|TRBD1|14
TGTGCCAGCCGGGACAGGGGGTCCCTCTCTGCAGCTTTCTTT
CASRDRGSLSAAFF
>TRBJ2-7|-|TRBV10-2|TRBD1|13
TGCGCCAGCAGTAGGGACAGGGGCTACGAGCAGTACTTC
CASSRDRGYEQYF
>TRBJ1-2|-|TRBV11-2|-|16
TGTGCCAGCAGCTTAGTGGTCGCAGGTTTTTATCATGGCTACACCTTC
CASSLVVAGFYHGYTF
>TRBJ1-2|-|TRBV13|TRBD1|15
TGTGCCAGCAGCTCAAGCCCCCAGGGGGCGGCAGGCTACACCTTC
CASSSSPQGAAGYTF
>TRBJ2-7|-|TRBV6-5|-|12
TGTGCCAGCTGGAGTGGATCCTACGAGCAGTACTTC
CASWSGSYEQYF
>TRBJ1-6|few|TRBV2|-|14
TGTGCCAGCAGAGGACAGACCTATAATTCACCCCTCCACTTT
CASRGQTYNSPLHF
>TRBJ1-6|-|TRBV7-2|TRBD1|17
TGTGCCAGCAGCCTCATCGGATCAGGGACAGGGGTGTCACCCCTCCACTTT
CASSLIGSGTGVSPLHF
>TRBJ1-1|-|TRBV5-1|-|16
TGCGCCAGCAGCTTGGCGTTGGGGGGAACGAACACTGAAGCTTTCTTT
CASSLALGGTNTEAFF
>TRBJ2-7|-|TRBV7-9|TRBD2|15
TGTGCCAGCAGCTCTGGGACTAGAAACTCCTACGAGCAGTACTTC
CASSSGTRNSYEQYF
>TRBJ1-5|-|TRBV27|TRBD1|14
TGTGCCAGCAGACCCGGGACAGGGAATCGGCCCCAGCATTTT
CASRPGTGNRPQHF
>TRBJ1-6|-|TRBV10-1|TRBD1|18
TGCGCCAGCATTGAACCTCGAGGGACAGGGTATCTTTGGGCACCCCTCCACTTT
CASIEPRGTGYLWAPLHF
>TRBJ2-1|-|TRBV27|TRBD2|16
TGTGCCAGCAGTTTACAAGGGACTAGCCGGGGCAATGAGCAGTTCTTC
CASSLQGTSRGNEQFF
>TRBJ2-3|-|TRBV10-3|TRBD1|13
TGTGCCACCCGGGACAGGGAGACAGATGCGCAGTATTTT
CATRDRETDAQYF
>TRBJ1-5|-|TRBV7-8|TRBD1|17
TGTGCCAGCAGCCCCTTAAGACAGGGCTATAGCAATCAGCCCCAGCATTTT
CASSPLRQGYSNQPQHF
>TRBJ2-1|-|TRBV7-8|-|16
TGTGCCAGCAGCCCCCTGGGGTCGGGGACAAACGGTGAGCAGTTCTTC
CASSPLGSGTNGEQFF
>TRBJ2-3|-|TRBV28|TRBD2|15
TGTGCCAGCAGTTTAGCGGGAGGGCACACAGATACGCAGTATTTT
CASSLAGGHTDTQYF
>TRBJ2-3|-|TRBV9|TRBD2|16
TGTGCCAGCAGCACACTAGCGGCACTAAGCACAGATACGCAGTATTTT
CASSTLAALSTDTQYF
>TRBJ1-2|-|TRBV28|TRBD1|15
TGTGCCAGCATCAATTATAGGACAGGGAGTTCTGGCTACACCTTC
CASINYRTGSSGYTF
>TRBJ1-1|-|TRBV4-2|-|13
TGTGCCAGCAGCCAAGTCCCTAACACTGAAGCTTTCTTT
CASSQVPNTEAFF
>TRBJ2-3|-|TRBV6-5|-|13
TGTGCCAGCAGTTACCGTCCTACAGATACGCAGTATTTT
CASSYRPTDTQYF
>TRBJ2-1|-|TRBV7-9|TRBD2|14
TGTGCCAGCGGTCCTAGCGGGAGATTCGGTGAGCAGTTCTTC
CASGPSGRFGEQFF
>TRBJ2-7|once|TRBV6-5|-|11
TGTGCCAGCAGTTACAGGGGCGAGCAGTACTTC
CASSYRGEQYF
>TRBJ2-6|-|TRBV19|-|17
TGTGCCAGTAGCCCCTATCTGGACTCTTCTGGGGCCAACGTCCTGACTTTC
CASSPYLDSSGANVLTF
>TRBJ2-7|-|TRBV11-2|-|14
TGTGCCAGCAGCTTAATTCGGTTCTCCTACGAGCAGTACTTC
CASSLIRFSYEQYF
>TRBJ2-7|-|TRBV30|-|12
TGTGCCTGGAGCTACAGCTTCTACGAGCAGTACTTC
CAWSYSFYEQYF
>TRBJ1-2|-|TRBV5-6|-|13
TGTGCCAGCAGCTTGGGGGCGCGCTATGGCTACACCTTC
CASSLGARYGYTF
>TRBJ2-5|-|TRBV19|TRBD2|16
TGTGCCAGTAGTATCGGGGGAGGGCCGTCTGGAGAGACCCAGTACTTC
CASSIGGGPSGETQYF
>TRBJ2-5|-|TRBV7-2|-|14
TGTGCCAGCAGCCCCCCAGGGGGGCGAGAGACCCAGTACTTC
CASSPPGGRETQYF
>TRBJ1-5|-|TRBV28|TRBD1|13
TGTGCCAGCAGTACACAGGGGAGTCAGCCCCAGCATTTT
CASSTQGSQPQHF
>TRBJ2-3|-|TRBV6-5|-|14
TGTGCCAGCAGCAAACTCAGAACGGGACTTACGCAGTATTTT
CASSKLRTGLTQYF
>TRBJ2-3|-|TRBV15|-|16
TGTGCCACCAGCAGAAGGAGTCAGGGGCGGACAGATACGCAGTATTTT
CATSRRSQGRTDTQYF
>TRBJ2-1|-|TRBV20-1|-|11
TGCAGTGGCGACAAGTACAATGAGCAGTTCTTC
CSGDKYNEQFF
>TRBJ1-5|-|TRBV15|-|14
TGTGCCACCAGCAGACAGGGGAGCAATCAGCCCCAGCATTTT
CATSRQGSNQPQHF
>TRBJ2-6|-|TRBV2|TRBD1|18
TGTGCCAGCAAGGAACCCGGGACAGGGATGACTGGGGCCAACGTCCTGACTTTC
CASKEPGTGMTGANVLTF
>TRBJ1-5|-|TRBV7-9|-|13
TGTGCCAGCAGCTTAATGATCGAGTCCCCCCAGCATTTT
CASSLMIESPQHF
>TRBJ1-3|-|TRBV5-6|-|14
TGTGCCAGCAGCTTGGCCGGCAGGGGATACACCATATATTTT
CASSLAGRGYTIYF
>TRBJ1-1|-|TRBV7-2|-|15
TGTGCCAGCAGCTCAGAGACTTGGAGTGCGACTGAAGCTTTCTTT
CASSSETWSATEAFF
>TRBJ2-7|-|TRBV18|-|13
TGTGCCAGCTCACCAACAGGACGCGACGAGCAGTACTTC
CASSPTGRDEQYF
>TRBJ1-2|-|TRBV2|-|12
TGTGCCAGCAGTACGAACAACGGGGGCTACACCTTC
CASSTNNGGYTF
>TRBJ1-6|-|TRBV25-1|TRBD1|14
TGTGCCAGCACTCAGACAGGGGACTTTTCACCCCTCCACTTT
CASTQTGDFSPLHF
>TRBJ1-1|-|TRBV15|TRBD1|19
TGTGCCACCAGCAGATCAATCACCGGGACAGGGGAAAAGCACACTGAAGCTTTCTTT
CATSRSITGTGEKHTEAFF